This T cell receptor (beta chain) derives from a study of blood T cells in healthy people across ages. Overall study context: About one barcoded TCR beta cDNA was captured per two T cells. Study-wide results and limits: Percentage of naive T cells showed a strong correlation with TCR beta diversity. Higher diversity and more naive CD4+ cells were features of long-lived donors, compared to aged donors. One million T cells yielded diversity estimates that were considered underestimates.

A J-beta primer mix and a sample-barcoded 5' primer were used in a second PCR of about 7 to 12 cycles. TCRdb ran MiXCR on the 5' RACE reads and lists one entry per CDR3 protein. The repertoire holds hundreds of thousands of distinct CDR3 sequences, about 62% seen once, with 22% in the top ten. This clonotype showed up just once. Its matching antigen is unknown. J was trimmed by 1 base and V by 7 bases; bases with no gene match: 1. This CDR3 has 12 amino acids. Germline-derived CDR1 and CDR2 are SGHDT and YYEEEE. Specimen: blood. This clonotype originated in a man younger than 45 in good health. V usage is TRBV5-6 and J usage is TRBJ2-5; 7 positions match TRBD2. CDR3 region: CASGLGQETQYF. Written as DNA, the CDR3 is TGTGCCAGCGGACTAGGCCAAGAGACCCAGTACTTC. The variable domain in full, completed from reference TRBV5-6 and TRBJ2-5, reads DAGVTQSPTHLIKTRGQQVTLRCSPKSGHDTVSWYQQALGQGPQFIFQYYEEEERQRGNFPDRFSGHQFPNYSSELNVNALLLGDSALYLCASGLGQETQYFGPGTRLLVL.